This T cell receptor (beta chain) was documented in a study of immune heterogeneity within non-small cell lung tumors. Looking at the study overall: There were a few squamous cell carcinomas, around ten non-squamous carcinomas and 1 tumor not otherwise specified.

CDR3 length: 14 residues. CDR1 is MNHEY and CDR2 is SMNVEV in the germline V gene (reference sequence). Trimming took 6 bases from V and 6 from J, leaving 15 bases between them. The template for each sample was 550 to 700 ng of genomic DNA, which had been extracted from bulk tumor tissue. Several biopsies were spaced far apart within each primary tumor and obtained as surgery took place. Curative surgery was performed on patients who had untreated, newly diagnosed non-small cell lung cancer. A first 10-cycle multiplex round used 32 V-gene and 13 J-gene primers on TCR beta CDR3. TCRdb processed the multiplex PCR reads anew with MiXCR; each CDR3 protein has one entry. The sample holds 2,000 to 2,500 distinct CDR3 sequences; roughly 50% are singletons and the top ten take 35% to 45%.

Sequencing was carried out using lung tumor tissue. This TCR came from a man in his fifties with non-small cell lung cancer. The chain has TRBV27 and TRBJ1-5; D unclear. DNA for the CDR3: TGTGCCAGCAGGAGCACCGGGGAGCGTCAGCCCCAGCATTTT. It yields the protein CASRSTGERQPQHF.